This T cell receptor (beta chain) originates from a study of shared clonotypes between healthy human individuals (dated by TCRdb to 2018 to 2020). As for the study more broadly: Three men and two women, aged 18 to 49 years, made up the cohort. For each donor, CD4 naive and CD4 memory were each given three plates, CD8 naive was given two plates, and CD8 memory was given one plate. To estimate repertoire size and how much clonotypes are shared between individuals, the study performed deep sequencing of blood TCR repertoires from five healthy adults. Different laboratories and diverse techniques were used to prepare libraries and sequence TCR repertoires, to increase sequencing depth and limit assay-specific biases. Per donor, leukapheresis produced somewhere between about 0.94 and 9 billion PBMCs.

Using the deep immunoSEQ assay, multiplex PCR amplified TCR CDR3 regions from genomic DNA. For each cell subset, the extracted genomic DNA was distributed evenly across all wells of several immunoSEQ 96-well plates, and each plate served as one replicate. For sorted subsets, 200 to 250 ng of genomic DNA, equivalent to around 30,000 T cell genomes, went into each replicate PCR. Purified libraries were quantified with a Qubit 3.0 fluorometer, sized on a Bioanalyzer 2100, and re-quantified with the KAPA Library Quantification kit. Every immunoSEQ 96-well plate was sequenced on a separate single-read 150-cycle Illumina NextSeq 550 flow cell. Per the original workflow: The immunoSEQ output contained only junctional sequences without quality scores, so filtering could not match that applied to full-length reads. To assign V/J genes and CDR3, sequences were annotated against IMGT germline references using PyIR, a Python wrapper for IgBLAST v1.9. Any read was removed if the V/J assignment was weak (E-value above 1e-6), the CDR3 was missing, or the read contained stop codons, out-of-frame junctions, or ambiguous translated residues. V3J clonotypes were defined by identical inferred V gene, J gene, and CDR3 amino acid sequence. The percentage overlap between two repertoires was calculated by dividing the number of shared unique clonotypes by the size of the smaller repertoire. Three approaches were used to assess repertoire richness: RTK rarefaction, the Chao1 estimator, and Recon v2.1 estimates of unobserved clonotypes. OLGA was used to compute generation probabilities for all TCRbeta clonotypes that the gDNA method yielded from several donors. The immuneACCESS repertoire file appears here via TCRdb, limited to in-frame rearrangements. These files lack a portion of the clones; in checked studies, under half of the deficit traces to unresolved V genes, and the cause of the others is not known. V, J and clone size derive from that table, while D and trimming were established from the DNA sequence. The sample table shows about 2,100,000 clones, and roughly 91% are seen once. The ten largest account for over 1.5% of the sample.

Looking up the germline V gene (reference sequence) yields CDR1 SEHNR and CDR2 FQNEAQ. From its cysteine to its phenylalanine, the CDR3 spans 14 amino acids. The sequence is cut down to CDR3 DNA, 42 bases in frame from base 1. The V and J ends are trimmed by 0 bases and 9 bases, leaving 12 bases between them. CD8 naive samples consisted of CD45RO-negative cells that were positively selected for CCR7, yielding a CD45RA+CCR7+ population without TemRA cells. The donors were healthy, HIV-negative adults who had no recently reported acute infections or vaccinations. Every donor was a Caucasian adult living in Nashville, Tennessee, USA. Blood was collected by leukapheresis, and PBMCs were isolated by Ficoll-Histopaque density gradient centrifugation and then cryopreserved in liquid nitrogen vapor phase. Purity and quantity of every magnetically sorted T cell population were checked by analytical flow cytometry. Each sorted fraction had its genomic DNA isolated and then quantified by UV absorbance on a Nanodrop 2000c.

Study-level results and caveats: Naive subsets generally had larger estimated clonotype richness than memory subsets. Incomplete sequencing was indicated by rarefaction of sorted-subset datasets, despite the large sequencing depth. Sampling was restricted to blood, and TCR repertoires in tissue are likely to differ from TCR repertoires in blood. Pairwise subsampling led to the expectation that sequencing depth would affect the degree of clonotype sharing among donors. Clonotypes shared by all four sorted-subset donors showed higher generation probabilities than non-shared clonotypes. The genetic and exposure-history diversity represented was limited by the small number of donors. Across a handful of donors, approximately 5% of naive CD4, 3% to 3.5% of naive CD8, roughly 2.3% of memory CD4, and approximately 0.4% of memory CD8 clonotypes were shared.

Comment on this clone: The clone's antigen remains unknown. One base away there is no much larger clone; base qualities are not given.

The sequenced sample was naive CD8+ T cells from PBMCs. Interpreted using the paper, the cell subset or site label stands for: CD45RA+CCR7+. The origin of this receptor is a man in his late teens or twenties in good health. Some clones in this sample may be carry-over from other donors' samples. The V and J genes are TRBV7-9 and TRBJ2-1; TRBD1 might be the D gene, on 6 matching bases. The nucleotides read TGTGCCAGCAGCTTAGCGGCGAGGGGGACTGAGCAGTTCTTC. Its translation is CASSLAARGTEQFF. With the rest looked up from the reference TRBV7-9 and TRBJ2-1 genes rather than sequenced, the full variable domain is DTGVSQNPRHKITKRGQNVTFRCDPISEHNRLYWYRQTLGQGPEFLTYFQNEAQLEKSRLLSDRFSAERPKGSFSTLEIQRTEQGDSAMYLCASSLAARGTEQFFGPGTRLTVL.